A selection of T cell receptor beta chains follows, all from one sample in a study of blood T cell repertoires in COVID-19. Sequenced by immunoSEQ multiplex PCR; TCRdb stores in-frame clones only, minus some. Of 80,000 to 100,000 clones listed, 86% are singletons. Sequenced input: peripheral blood. The receptors here all came from a woman of 80 years or more with acute or convalescent COVID-19. The CDR3 runs from the conserved cysteine through the conserved F or W. The order of the fields is V gene, J gene, CDR3 protein.

TRBV6-5	TRBJ2-7	CASSQGEGLAYEQYF
TRBV6-5	TRBJ2-3	CASSRLAGGLDTQYF
TRBV28	TRBJ2-3	CASSLRGNPDTQYF
TRBV7-9	TRBJ1-3	CASLRDRGPGNTIYF
TRBV7-9	TRBJ2-3	CASSPSGVDDTQYF
TRBV7-9	TRBJ1-6	CASSLYNSPLHF
TRBV5-6	TRBJ1-2	CASSFSTGVRGYTF
TRBV5-6	TRBJ1-4	CASSLWQGTNEKLFF
TRBV5-1	TRBJ1-2	CASSLGGGAEGYTF
TRBV5-1	TRBJ2-3	CASSLAGGPRDTQYF
TRBV7-8	TRBJ1-3	CASSFYGRSSGNTIYF
TRBV19	TRBJ1-4	CASSVPGTGSEKLFF
TRBV12-5	TRBJ1-6	CASGLVSLHRGPYNSPLHF
TRBV14	TRBJ1-4	CASSQEYGDEKLFF
TRBV6-5	TRBJ1-4	CASRPTGTNEKLFF
TRBV2	TRBJ2-3	CASSYLPRQTDTQYF
TRBV7-9	TRBJ2-7	CASSFLQGSEQYF
TRBV3-1/TRBV3-2	TRBJ1-6	CASSQDRVSPLHF
TRBV6-5	TRBJ2-5	CASSRDSQETQYF
TRBV19	TRBJ2-1	CASSQSGGRTFYNEQFF
TRBV27	TRBJ2-1	CASSLGLAGGLRDNEQFF
TRBV28	TRBJ2-3	CASSSRTATDTQYF
TRBV19	TRBJ1-4	CASSISDRNNEKLFF
TRBV6-5	TRBJ2-7	CASSYEQAYEQYF
TRBV3-1/TRBV3-2	TRBJ2-2	CASSRGASGTGELFF
TRBV28	TRBJ1-6	CASSSPGGASYNSPLHF
TRBV7-6	TRBJ2-5	CASSPGTGLETQYF
TRBV18	TRBJ1-2	CASSGQGAFYGYTF
TRBV3-1/TRBV3-2	TRBJ1-4	CASSQGLEANEKLFF
TRBV21-1	TRBJ1-2	CASSKGYREGYTF
TRBV5-1	TRBJ2-2	CASRGDRGFTNTGELFF
TRBV7-3	TRBJ1-2	CASSEAGYLSYTF
TRBV7-6	TRBJ2-1	CASSLSMGQGFDEQFF
TRBV11-1	TRBJ2-7	CASSGRDRNHEQYF
TRBV28	TRBJ2-2	CASFRGHTGELFF
TRBV6-1	TRBJ2-3	CASSVRTGTSTDTQYF
TRBV6-5	TRBJ1-6	CASSRSGGRNSPLHF
TRBV4-2	TRBJ2-2	CASSQDKTGGAYTGELFF
TRBV6-5	TRBJ1-1	CASSTGTGNTEAFF
TRBV2	TRBJ2-7	CASSASLTPNSEQYF
TRBV2	TRBJ1-6	CASSEVKGWQGSPLHF
TRBV3-1/TRBV3-2	TRBJ2-1	CASSQTQGFRNEQFF
TRBV19	TRBJ1-6	CASGDLRRGSPLHF
TRBV3-1/TRBV3-2	TRBJ1-1	CASSHYSRDTEAFF
TRBV10-2	TRBJ1-2	CASSESADYGYTF
TRBV12-5	TRBJ1-1	CASGPQGANTEAFF
TRBV7-8	TRBJ2-7	CASSLRQLREQYF
TRBV10-3	TRBJ2-1	CAIGDRSNEQFF
TRBV5-1	TRBJ2-7	CASSPGLAGYEQYF
TRBV11-2	TRBJ1-4	CASSPLDREKLFF
TRBV7-9	TRBJ1-3	CASSRSGAGNTIYF
TRBV28	TRBJ1-4	CASSATGLDEKLFF
TRBV11-2	TRBJ2-4	CASSLVGTGNGQYF
TRBV2	TRBJ2-2	CASKPGYTGELFF
TRBV5-8	TRBJ2-7	CASLYWGRQYF
TRBV25-1	TRBJ2-3	CASSRGASDTQYF
TRBV5-1	TRBJ1-1	CASSWGTGRNTEAFF
TRBV11-2	TRBJ2-6	CASSFRGQGANVLTF
TRBV19	TRBJ1-1	CASSPGTALNTEAFF